This record concerns one T cell receptor (beta chain) sequence. Its antigen is unidentified. This sample was included in a study of tumor-infiltrating lymphocytes in localized non-small cell lung cancer. Study context: Several tumor histologies, both smoking statuses, and some post-neoadjuvant chemotherapy samples were included.

The CDR3 extends over 15 amino acids. Germline CDR1 is MDHEN and CDR2 is SYDVKM. Trimming removed 4 bases from V and 0 bases from J; junction bases left unmatched: 5. Findings and caveats of the study: Available tissue quantity limited TCR sequencing to a patient subset.

Assay: immunoSEQ multiplex PCR; the TCRdb copy retains only in-frame clones and omits some. The sample consists of about 3,000 clones, 52% of them appearing once. This TCR was sampled from a human donor with non-small cell lung cancer. The rearrangement links TRBV28 to TRBJ2-7; 8 bases agree with TRBD1. The sample taken for sequencing was uninvolved lung tissue not adjacent to the tumor. The CDR3 is CASSSPGQASYEQYF. The CDR3 DNA reads TGTGCCAGCAGTTCCCCGGGACAGGCCTCCTACGAGCAGTACTTC.